Below, 25 T cell receptor beta chains from the same sample are listed, as sequenced in a study of T cells after posttransplantation cyclophosphamide listed by TCRdb under 2016. Library prep was done by the immunoSEQ multiplex PCR assay. TCRdb carries this immuneACCESS record with in-frame sequences only. Its versions omit some clonotypes, under half of them owing to an unresolved V gene in the studies checked, with the rest unexplained. A total of about 8,000 clones appear in this sample, approximately 91% of them only once. The ten biggest clones cover 3% to 4% of the sample. Sequencing input: CD4+ T cells sorted from blood. The receptors were sampled from a woman aged 50 to 60 in good health and a related stem cell transplant donor.

The chain employs TRBV2 and TRBJ2-1; a weak D match, TRBD2 (6 bases). This CDR3 region has 14 residues. Between the trimmed V and J ends, which lost 11 bases and 0 bases, there was a span of 14 bases. Germline CDR1 SNHLY, CDR2 FYNNEI. CDR3 region: CALAVGSSYNEQFF. CDR3 coding DNA: TGTGCCTTAGCGGTCGGAAGCTCCTACAATGAGCAGTTCTTC.

The chain's CDR3 is CASSLGTEYNEQFF. The CDR3 DNA is TGTGCCAGCAGCCTCGGGACAGAGTACAATGAGCAGTTCTTC. V is TRBV7-2 and J is TRBJ2-1; TRBD1 matches at 7 bases. Germline trimming cut 5 bases from V and 4 bases from J; bases unmatched to any gene: 5. This CDR3 has 14 amino acids. CDR1 and CDR2 from the germline V gene are SGHTA and FQGNSA.

This sequence joins TRBV18 and TRBJ1-1; TRBD1 matches at 7 bases. The CDR3 spans 13 residues. Germline assignment: CDR1 KGHSH and CDR2 LQKENI. J was trimmed by 1 base and V by 6 bases; bases with no gene match: 2. The CDR3 sequence is CASSQGENTEAFF. For the CDR3, the DNA is TGTGCCAGCTCGCAGGGGGAGAACACTGAAGCTTTCTTT.

The V and J genes are TRBV10-3 and TRBJ1-1, with D perhaps TRBD1 (5 bases). This CDR3 spans 13 amino acids. Germline CDR1 is ENHRY and CDR2 is SYGVKD. The germline V and J ends were trimmed by 1 base and 10 bases, with 13 bases remaining between them. The CDR3 DNA follows: TGTGCCATCAGTGAGTTTGGGGCGGGGTTAGCTTTCTTT. Protein product: CAISEFGAGLAFF.

V and J are TRBV28 and TRBJ2-1; D perhaps matches TRBD2 (5 bases). The CDR3 loop spans 15 amino acids. Trimming took 7 bases from V and 5 from J, leaving 18 bases between them. Looked up from germline, CDR1 is MDHEN and CDR2 is SYDVKM. CDR3 amino acids: CASTPSGIGNNEQFF. The CDR3 DNA is TGTGCCAGCACCCCTTCGGGAATAGGAAACAATGAGCAGTTCTTC.

The chain links TRBV9 to TRBJ2-5; 15 positions agree with TRBD2. The CDR3 runs 18 residues. Germline CDR1 SGDLS, CDR2 YYNGEE. V was clipped by 0 bases and J by 11 bases; unmatched bases: 14. The chain's CDR3 is CASSVGLTGTSGRFEQYF. The DNA of the CDR3 is TGTGCCAGCAGCGTAGGACTCACCGGGACTAGCGGGAGGTTCGAACAGTACTTC.

This clone was counted between two and nine times. CDR3 in amino acids: CASSLEEGRGGELFF. The CDR3 region has the DNA TGTGCCAGCAGCTTGGAAGAGGGGCGGGGAGGGGAGCTGTTTTTT. The chain combines TRBV5-4 with TRBJ2-2; a possible D gene is TRBD2 (6 bases). CDR1 SGHNT and CDR2 YYREEE come from the germline V gene (reference sequence). Trimming removed 0 bases at V and 8 bases at J, with 14 bases between. The CDR3 is 15 amino acids.

Remarks on this clone: The sample contains more than one DNA sequence encoding this CDR3. The chain carries TRBV4-2 and TRBJ2-7, with TRBD2 matching 7 bases. V shed 0 bases and J 3 bases; nucleotides not matched to a gene: 5. Germline V gene data show CDR1 as LGHNA and CDR2 as YNFKEQ. The CDR3 has 15 residues. The CDR3 loop reads CASSQEGLADYEQYF. Here the CDR3 DNA reads TGTGCCAGCAGCCAAGAAGGTCTAGCGGACTACGAGCAGTACTTC.

This rearrangement joins TRBV5-8 to TRBJ2-7; a weak D match, TRBD1 (5 bases). Germline V CDR1 and CDR2: SGHTS, YDEGEE. The CDR3 totals 13 residues. Trimming removed 1 base from V and 6 bases from J, with 11 bases in between. This CDR3 is CASSLSGSGEQYF. The CDR3 DNA sequence: TGTGCCAGCAGCTTGTCAGGGTCCGGCGAGCAGTACTTC.

The chain links TRBV7-9 to TRBJ1-2; no clear D. Germline V gene lookup returns CDR1 SEHNR and CDR2 FQNEAQ (reference sequence). The V end lost 7 bases, the J end lost 0 bases, and 12 bases lay between the germline ends. This CDR3 is 14 amino acids long. CDR3: CASTVRSTNYGYTF. The CDR3 DNA follows: TGTGCCAGCACCGTTAGATCTACTAACTATGGCTACACCTTC.

This rearrangement joins TRBV28 to TRBJ1-4, with 7 bases fitting TRBD1. The CDR3 is 15 amino acids. V lost 2 bases and J lost 3; bases outside the gene matches: 3. Germline-derived CDR1 and CDR2 are MDHEN and SYDVKM. CDR3 sequence (DNA): TGTGCCAGCAGTTTACCTGGACAGGCTAATGAAAAACTGTTTTTT. Translating it yields CASSLPGQANEKLFF.

This clone was counted a single time. V is TRBV9 and J is TRBJ2-2, with D unclear. Trimming removed 4 bases at V and 3 bases at J, with 16 bases between. Germline V gene sequence: CDR1 SGDLS, CDR2 YYNGEE. This CDR3 contains 16 residues. The chain's CDR3 is CASSSHPSTDTGELFF. The CDR3 DNA is TGTGCCAGCAGCTCCCACCCTTCCACTGACACCGGGGAGCTGTTTTTT.

The genes are TRBV7-9 and TRBJ1-1; D may be TRBD1 (5 bases). This CDR3 contains 15 residues. Germline loops: CDR1 SEHNR, CDR2 FQNEAQ (reference sequence). The V end was cut by 1 base, the J end by 0 bases, with 9 bases between. CDR3 nucleotide sequence: TGTGCCAGCAGCTTAGTGGGGGGAGTGAACACTGAAGCTTTCTTT. Amino acid sequence: CASSLVGGVNTEAFF. Full variable domain (outside the CDR3, taken from reference TRBV7-9 and TRBJ1-1): DTGVSQNPRHKITKRGQNVTFRCDPISEHNRLYWYRQTLGQGPEFLTYFQNEAQLEKSRLLSDRFSAERPKGSFSTLEIQRTEQGDSAMYLCASSLVGGVNTEAFFGQGTRLTVV.

This sequence joins TRBV5-1 and TRBJ2-3, with D possibly TRBD1 on 6 matching bases. This CDR3 contains 14 residues. The V gene lost 0 bases and the J gene lost 6 bases, with 11 bases spanning the gap. Germline V gene data show CDR1 as SGHRS and CDR2 as YFSETQ. CDR3 amino acids: CASSLGTVLDTQYF. The CDR3 bases are TGCGCCAGCAGCTTGGGGACAGTCCTGGATACGCAGTATTTT.

The CDR3 reads CASSAVKTTEAFF. The CDR3 DNA reads TGTGCCAGCAGTGCGGTAAAGACCACTGAAGCTTTCTTT. The chain couples TRBV28 to TRBJ1-1; D is unresolved. The CDR3 covers 13 residues. V dropped 5 bases and J dropped 4 bases, with 11 bases sitting between them. CDR1 MDHEN and CDR2 SYDVKM come from the germline V gene.

Comments on this clone: At one boundary the junction diverges from the germline segment, which might be a read error. This CDR3 is also generated by other DNA sequences in the sample. This chain links TRBV7-9 with TRBJ1-6; the D is unclear. Germline V CDR1 and CDR2: SEHNR, FQNEAQ (reference sequence). This CDR3 comprises 15 residues. This CDR3 is CASSPGEADNSPLHF. CDR3 DNA sequence: TGTGCCAGCAGCCCCGGGGAGGCTGATAATTCCCCCCTCCACTTT. Drawing the rest from reference TRBV7-9 and TRBJ1-6, the complete variable domain is DTGVSQNPRHKITKRGQNVTFRCDPISEHNRLYWYRQTLGQGPEFLTYFQNEAQLEKSRLLSDRFSAERPKGSFSTLEIQRTEQGDSAMYLCASSPGEADNSPLHFGNGTRLTVT.

A single count supports this clone. The chain links TRBV19 to TRBJ1-2, with D unclear. The CDR3 contains 13 residues. Trimming pared 4 bases from V and 4 bases from J, leaving 10 bases between. Germline CDR1 is LNHDA and CDR2 is SQIVND (reference sequence). Written as DNA, the CDR3 is TGTGCCAGTAGTACGGAGGGAGTCTATGGCTACACCTTC. It translates to CASSTEGVYGYTF.

Notes on this clone: The junction does not match germline at one end; this may be a read error. This sample includes further DNA sequences coding for the same CDR3. The V gene is TRBV12-5, the J gene TRBJ1-5; 8 bases are a match to TRBD1. CDR3 length: 16 residues. In germline, CDR1 is LGHNT, CDR2 FRNRAP. The CDR3 region has the DNA TGCGCTAGTGGTTTGGTACCAGGGGGCGAAAACCAGCCCCAGCATTTT. This codes for CASGLVPGGENQPQHF.

The chain couples TRBV21-1 to TRBJ2-1; whether TRBD2, the table's D call, matches the DNA was not checked. TRBV21-1 is classified as a pseudogene. The CDR3 is 19 residues long. CDR3 sequence (DNA): TGTGCCAGCAGCCGGGGGAAACCCTCGACCCTCCACTCCTACAATGAGCAGTTCTTC. Its translation is CASSRGKPSTLHSYNEQFF.

This sequence joins TRBV19 and TRBJ1-5; 7 bases map to TRBD1. Germline V gene data show CDR1 as LNHDA and CDR2 as SQIVND (reference sequence). The CDR3 consists of 16 residues. J lost 2 bases, V lost 6 bases, and 10 bases had no gene match. The CDR3 sequence is CASRGQGGTGNQPQHF. In DNA form, the CDR3 reads TGTGCCAGTAGGGGGCAGGGGGGTACGGGCAATCAGCCCCAGCATTTT.

The chain combines TRBV6-5 with TRBJ1-1; TRBD1 matches 8 bases. This CDR3 spans 13 amino acids. Germline V lookup: CDR1 MNHEY, CDR2 SVGAGI. V shed 4 bases, J shed 6 bases, and the junction held 4 bases outside the gene matches. The CDR3 loop reads CASSLQGVAEAFF. The CDR3 region has the DNA TGTGCCAGCAGTTTACAGGGGGTAGCTGAAGCTTTCTTT.

The chain joins TRBV23-1 to TRBJ1-1; D possibly corresponds to TRBD1 (6 bases). TRBV23-1 is recorded as an ORF, its role being uncertain. V was cut by 0 bases and J by 1 base, with 15 bases left in between. This CDR3 spans 17 amino acids. CDR3 region: CASSQSTLGQKNTEAFF. CDR3 coding DNA: TGCGCCAGCAGTCAATCGACCCTTGGACAGAAGAACACTGAAGCTTTCTTT.

The chain recombines TRBV7-8 with TRBJ1-2; TRBD1 matches 12 bases. The CDR3 covers 13 residues. Losses at the gene ends were 5 bases for V and 11 bases for J; bases not matched to a gene: 6. Germline V CDR1 and CDR2: SGHVS, FQNEAQ. CDR3 sequence: CASSPGTGGDYTF. DNA of the CDR3: TGTGCCAGCAGCCCTGGGACAGGGGGCGATTACACCTTC. Full variable domain (missing parts from reference TRBV7-8 and TRBJ1-2): GAGVSQSPRYKVAKRGQDVALRCDPISGHVSLFWYQQALGQGPEFLTYFQNEAQLDKSGLPSDRFFAERPEGSVSTLKIQRTQQEDSAVYLCASSPGTGGDYTFGSGTRLTVV.

The rearrangement links TRBV29-1 to TRBJ2-1, with 9 bases identical to TRBD2. The ends lost 6 bases at V and 8 bases at J; junction bases unmatched: 17. Germline values: CDR1 SQVTM, CDR2 ANQGSEA. This CDR3 contains 16 residues. This CDR3 reads CSVGWPGLASPHEQFF. CDR3 coding DNA: TGCAGCGTCGGTTGGCCGGGACTAGCCTCCCCCCATGAGCAGTTCTTC.

The chain recombines TRBV10-3 with TRBJ2-7; TRBD1 might be the D (5 bases). Deletions cut 0 bases from V and 3 bases from J, with 9 bases between. The CDR3 is 14 residues long. Per the germline V gene, CDR1 is ENHRY and CDR2 is SYGVKD. The CDR3 protein is CAISESGRSYEQYF. Here the CDR3 DNA reads TGTGCCATCAGTGAGTCGGGGCGGAGCTACGAGCAGTACTTC.